This section outlines one T cell receptor beta chain sequence together with its context. This specimen belongs to a study of blood T cell repertoires in COVID-19. Assay: immunoSEQ multiplex PCR; the TCRdb copy retains only in-frame clones and omits some. Seen here are tens of thousands of clones, about 89% observed once, and the top ten hold over 25%. The CDR3 has 14 amino acids. The V gene end was trimmed by 6 bases and the J gene end by 6 bases; junction bases not matched to a gene: 10. CDR1 and CDR2 (germline): MNHEY, SVGEGT. The sequence came from a human donor in a cohort sampled during active COVID-19. The gene calls are TRBV6-2 or TRBV6-3 and TRBJ2-7, with TRBD1 matching over 8 bases. Sequenced material: peripheral blood. CDR3 amino acids: CASSHLGQGGEQYF. The CDR3, as DNA: TGTGCCAGCAGCCACCTAGGACAGGGAGGCGAGCAGTACTTC.